The 14 T cell receptor beta chains below were found in one sample sequenced in a study of identical twins. TCRdb used MiXCR to reprocess the 5' RACE reads, holding one entry per CDR3 protein. The sample has 270,000 or so distinct CDR3 sequences; roughly 8.7% are singletons. The same sample was also studied in work on yellow fever vaccine responses in identical twins.

The sequenced material came from CD8+ T cells sorted from blood. The receptor source for this set is a woman younger than 30 in good health.

This clonotype was observed a few times. The chain is built from TRBV10-3 and TRBJ1-4, with D unclear. Germline CDR1 is ENHRY and CDR2 is SYGVKD. The ends were cut back, 4 bases at V and 8 bases at J, with 14 bases in the middle. The CDR3 length is 14 residues. The CDR3 is CAISGIGNWEKLFF. CDR3 sequence (DNA): TGTGCCATCAGTGGTATCGGGAACTGGGAAAAACTGTTTTTT.

This clonotype was seen a few times. This sequence joins TRBV28 and TRBJ2-7, with 7 positions matching TRBD1. J was trimmed by 0 bases and V by 8 bases; bases with no gene match: 4. The CDR3 contains 13 residues. The germline V gene has CDR1 MDHEN and CDR2 SYDVKM. The CDR3 sequence: CASQRQGSYEQYF. The CDR3 DNA is TGTGCCAGCCAAAGACAGGGCTCCTACGAGCAGTACTTC.

Only a few counts were recorded for this clonotype. The CDR3 nucleotides read TGTGCCAGCAGTACAGGACAGGTCCAAGAGACCCAGTACTTC. Amino acid sequence: CASSTGQVQETQYF. V and J are TRBV12-3 or TRBV12-4 and TRBJ2-5; 7 positions match TRBD1. The V gene end was trimmed by 5 bases and the J gene end by 1 base; junction bases not matched to a gene: 4. The CDR3 is 14 amino acids.

This clonotype was detected ten times or more. CDR3 sequence (DNA): TGCGCCAGCAGACCTAGGGGAGAGGAGACCCAGTACTTC. Translating gives CASRPRGEETQYF. The chain joins TRBV5-1 to TRBJ2-5; D assignment may be TRBD1 or TRBD2 (5 bases each). There are 13 residues in the CDR3. Germline V gene lookup returns CDR1 SGHRS and CDR2 YFSETQ. V was pared by 5 bases and J by 5 bases, with 13 bases between.

This clonotype was seen repeatedly, ten times or more. The CDR3 DNA sequence: TGCAGCGTTGCTGGGGGGACAGCAGAGACCCAGTACTTC. Its translation: CSVAGGTAETQYF. This sequence joins TRBV29-1 and TRBJ2-5; D might be TRBD1 (7 bases). The germline V gene encodes CDR1 SQVTM and CDR2 ANQGSEA. The CDR3 has 13 residues. With 4 bases removed from V and 4 bases from J, the gap between germline ends came to 13 bases.

This clonotype was seen at least ten times. The V gene is TRBV27, the J gene TRBJ2-1; TRBD2 aligns across 10 bases. With V trimmed by 4 bases and J by 7 bases, 4 bases remained unmatched. The CDR3 extends over 14 amino acids. Germline-derived CDR1 and CDR2 are MNHEY and SMNVEV (reference sequence). This CDR3 is CASSSGLATNEQFF. The CDR3 DNA is TGTGCCAGCAGTTCGGGACTAGCGACTAATGAGCAGTTCTTC.

Ten or more counts support this clonotype. The gene calls are TRBV28 and TRBJ2-5, with D hard to call. The CDR3 contains 16 residues. The V end lost 5 bases, the J end lost 5 bases, and 21 bases lay between the germline ends. Per germline, CDR1 MDHEN and CDR2 SYDVKM. CDR3 residues: CASSPLYGSNAETQYF. Here the CDR3 DNA reads TGTGCCAGCAGTCCGCTGTACGGGTCGAACGCGGAGACCCAGTACTTC.

This clonotype turned up a few times. The rearrangement uses TRBV27 and TRBJ1-4, with TRBD1 identical over 8 bases. Germline CDR1 MNHEY, CDR2 SMNVEV (reference sequence). This CDR3 region has 16 residues. With V trimmed by 6 bases and J by 6 bases, 12 bases remained unmatched. CDR3 region: CASRLVHRGGDEKLFF. The CDR3 DNA reads as TGTGCCAGCAGATTAGTACACAGGGGGGGAGATGAAAAACTGTTTTTT.

The table lists this clonotype with many counts. This CDR3 reads CSVEDWERQGAKQFF. Here the CDR3 DNA reads TGCAGCGTTGAAGATTGGGAAAGACAGGGGGCCAAGCAGTTCTTC. The V and J genes are TRBV29-1 and TRBJ2-1, with 10 bases identical to TRBD1. Trimming removed 0 bases from V and 11 bases from J; junction bases left unmatched: 10. In germline, CDR1 is SQVTM, CDR2 ANQGSEA. This CDR3 has 15 residues.

This clonotype has ten or more counts. The V call is TRBV4-2, the J call TRBJ2-7; unclear D gene. The CDR3 is 13 amino acids. Germline loops: CDR1 LGHNA, CDR2 YNFKEQ. V was shortened by 6 bases and J by 0 bases, with 9 bases between the two germline ends. The CDR3 here is CASSVGSSYEQYF. The DNA of the CDR3 is TGTGCCAGCAGTGTGGGCAGCTCCTACGAGCAGTACTTC.

This clonotype was counted a few times. The chain carries TRBV5-1 and TRBJ2-5, with D tentatively TRBD2 (6 bases). Trimming stripped 4 bases from V and 0 bases from J, with 22 bases between. The CDR3 runs 18 residues. CDR1 is SGHRS and CDR2 is YFSETQ in the germline V gene. Here the CDR3 reads CASSPDYEMTSYQETQYF. CDR3 coding DNA: TGCGCCAGCAGCCCGGACTACGAAATGACCTCATACCAAGAGACCCAGTACTTC.

This clonotype occurred many times. J is TRBJ2-7 and V is TRBV12-3 or TRBV12-4; 7 bases agree with TRBD1. V was clipped by 5 bases and J by 3 bases; unmatched bases: 10. This CDR3 spans 15 amino acids. For the CDR3, the DNA is TGTGCCAGCAGTACCCGGAGACAGGGATTCTACGAGCAGTACTTC. Residues: CASSTRRQGFYEQYF.

The table lists this clonotype with a few counts. J is TRBJ2-6 and V is TRBV19, with D uncertain. Germline CDR1 reads LNHDA; CDR2 reads SQIVND (reference sequence). This CDR3 has 15 residues. Trimming stripped 4 bases from V and 2 bases from J, with 9 bases between. For the CDR3, the DNA is TGTGCCAGTAGTACTAGGCTAGCTGGGGCCAACGTCCTGACTTTC. It specifies CASSTRLAGANVLTF.

The sample holds many counts of this clonotype. This rearrangement joins TRBV4-3 to TRBJ2-1; D might be TRBD2 (6 bases). The V end lost 1 base, the J end lost 2 bases, and 6 bases lay between the germline ends. This CDR3 region has 14 residues. Germline V gene sequence: CDR1 LGHNA, CDR2 YSLEER. CDR3 nucleotide sequence: TGCGCCAGCAGCCAAGGGACTACCTACAATGAGCAGTTCTTC. It specifies CASSQGTTYNEQFF.